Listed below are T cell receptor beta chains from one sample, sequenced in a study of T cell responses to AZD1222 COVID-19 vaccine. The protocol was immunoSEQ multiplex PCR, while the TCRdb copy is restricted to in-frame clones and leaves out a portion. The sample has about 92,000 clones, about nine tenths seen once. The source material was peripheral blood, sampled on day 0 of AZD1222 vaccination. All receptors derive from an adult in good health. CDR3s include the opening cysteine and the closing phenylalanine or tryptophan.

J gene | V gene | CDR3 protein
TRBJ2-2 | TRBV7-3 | CASSLSGQNTGELFF
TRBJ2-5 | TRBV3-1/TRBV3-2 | CASSAGLQETQYF
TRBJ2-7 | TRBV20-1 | CSASSGAYEQYF
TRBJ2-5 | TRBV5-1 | CASSLGQNQETQYF
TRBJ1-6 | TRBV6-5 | CASRGRGQLFLGLHF
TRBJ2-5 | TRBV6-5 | CASSRDRDETQYF
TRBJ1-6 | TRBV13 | CASTRASSYNSPLHF
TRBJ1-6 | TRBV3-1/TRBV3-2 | CASSQGRGHNSPLHF
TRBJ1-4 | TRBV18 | CASSPSNPGGNEKLFF
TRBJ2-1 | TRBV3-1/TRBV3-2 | CASSQGGGGAHEQFF
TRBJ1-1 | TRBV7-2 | CASSLDSAAHRTEAFF
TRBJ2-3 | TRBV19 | CASSMTTEVTDTQYF
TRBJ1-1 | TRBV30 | CAWSVPGGTEAFF
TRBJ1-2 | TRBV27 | CASSRTRGNYGYTF
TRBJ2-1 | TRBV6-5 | CASSKRGQGNNEQFF
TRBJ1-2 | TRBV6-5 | CASSLTANYGYTF
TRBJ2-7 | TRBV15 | CATSRSGTSREQYF
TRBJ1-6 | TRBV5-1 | CASSWGTGQPNNSPLHF
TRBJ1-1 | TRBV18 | CASSPRRGGNTEAFF
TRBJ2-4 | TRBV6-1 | CASSESWLAGEAKNIQYF
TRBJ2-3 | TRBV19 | CASSRSLPADTQYF
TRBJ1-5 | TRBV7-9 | CASSRGGDFNQPQHF
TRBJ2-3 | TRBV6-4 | CASSVLAGKDTQYF
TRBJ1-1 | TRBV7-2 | CASSQTGAGEAFF
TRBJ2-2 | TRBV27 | CASSSPKQGRVGELFF
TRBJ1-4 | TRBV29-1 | CSVGADSNEKLFF
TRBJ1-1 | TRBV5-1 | CASSLGGATMNTEAFF
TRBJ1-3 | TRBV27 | CASSLGPILSGNTIYF
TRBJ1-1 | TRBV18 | CASSGYNGNTEAFF
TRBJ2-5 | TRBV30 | CAWRAEGLPQETQYF
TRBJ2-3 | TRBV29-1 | CSAVVTDTQYF
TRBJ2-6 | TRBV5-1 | CASTKTGGGANVLTF
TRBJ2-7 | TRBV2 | CATGNGYEQYF
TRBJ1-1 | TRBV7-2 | CASSSNPGTNTEAFF
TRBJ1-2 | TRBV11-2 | CASSLGGYRGYGYTF
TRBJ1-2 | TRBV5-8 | CASRSRWAGSYGYTF
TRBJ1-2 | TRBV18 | CASSPPTVYGYTF
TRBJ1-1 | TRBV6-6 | CASTQRVLNTEAFF
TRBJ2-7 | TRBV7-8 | CASSRRTEPREQYF
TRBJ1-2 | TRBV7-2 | CASRPGPTGDYGYTF
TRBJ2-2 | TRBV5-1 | CASSLGLAGIGELFF